One sample yielded the 18 T cell receptor beta chains listed below, sequenced in a study of shared clonotypes between healthy human individuals. Generated by immunoSEQ multiplex PCR, the TCRdb table keeps only in-frame clones and is missing some. This sample has some 1,400,000 clones, with around 97% found just once. Sequenced material: naive CD4+ T cells sorted from blood. Subset noted: CD45RA+ positively selected. Every receptor here comes from a man under 40 in good health.

J is TRBJ2-7 and V is TRBV29-1, with 7 positions matching TRBD1. Trimming removed 5 bases from V and 3 bases from J; junction bases left unmatched: 4. CDR1 and CDR2 from the germline V gene are SQVTM and ANQGSEA. The CDR3 runs 12 residues. CDR3 sequence (DNA): TGCAGCGTTCGGACAGGTGGCTACGAGCAGTACTTC. Amino acid sequence: CSVRTGGYEQYF.

This clone has a handful of counts. The chain couples TRBV5-1 to TRBJ1-5; D not resolved. The CDR3 consists of 13 residues. V was cut by 5 bases and J by 5 bases, with 11 bases left in between. Per germline, CDR1 SGHRS and CDR2 YFSETQ. The CDR3: CASRLDGDQPQHF. In DNA form, the CDR3 reads TGCGCCAGCAGGCTCGACGGAGATCAGCCCCAGCATTTT.

This clone is a singleton in its sample. This rearrangement joins TRBV5-1 to TRBJ2-1; TRBD2 might be the D (5 bases). Germline CDR1 SGHRS, CDR2 YFSETQ. This CDR3 is built from 14 residues. Trimming cost V 5 bases and J 2 bases, with 11 bases left between them. Written as DNA, the CDR3 is TGCGCCAGCAGTCGGACTGGACCCTACAATGAGCAGTTCTTC. Protein: CASSRTGPYNEQFF. The complete variable domain, with remaining parts taken from reference TRBV5-1 and TRBJ2-1, reads KAGVTQTPRYLIKTRGQQVTLSCSPISGHRSVSWYQQTPGQGLQFLFEYFSETQRNKGNFPGRFSGRQFSNSRSEMNVSTLELGDSALYLCASSRTGPYNEQFFGPGTRLTVL.

This rearrangement joins TRBV9 to TRBJ2-1; D might be TRBD2 (6 bases). V was pared by 1 base and J by 6 bases, with 17 bases between. This CDR3 is 16 amino acids long. Germline V gene data show CDR1 as SGDLS and CDR2 as YYNGEE. CDR3 loop: CASSVRGRGVTNEQFF. CDR3 bases: TGTGCCAGCAGCGTACGGGGGAGAGGGGTTACCAATGAGCAGTTCTTC.

V is TRBV5-1 and J is TRBJ2-7; tentatively, D is TRBD1 or TRBD2 (5 bases each). The V end was cut by 4 bases, the J end by 0 bases, with 11 bases between. The germline V gene has CDR1 SGHRS and CDR2 YFSETQ. This CDR3 is built from 14 residues. This CDR3 is CASSPGTTSYEQYF. CDR3 DNA sequence: TGCGCCAGCAGCCCCGGGACCACCTCCTACGAGCAGTACTTC.

This sequence joins TRBV5-1 and TRBJ1-5; D is ambiguous. CDR3 length: 14 residues. The V gene's germline CDR1 is SGHRS and CDR2 YFSETQ. V lost 1 base and J 6 bases, leaving 11 bases between the germline ends. CDR3 protein: CASSLSGEGQPQHF. In nucleotides, the CDR3 is TGCGCCAGCAGCTTGAGCGGGGAGGGTCAGCCCCAGCATTTT.

CDR3 amino acids: CASSFPGGKTDTQYF. The CDR3 DNA follows: TGCGCCAGCAGCTTTCCCGGGGGGAAGACAGATACGCAGTATTTT. The gene calls are TRBV5-1 and TRBJ2-3; 7 bases map to TRBD2. Losses at the gene ends were 2 bases for V and 3 bases for J; bases not matched to a gene: 6. Per the germline V gene, CDR1 is SGHRS and CDR2 is YFSETQ. The CDR3 is 15 amino acids.

Comment on this clone: Distinct nucleotide sequences in the sample also encode this CDR3. The chain links TRBV15 to TRBJ2-5, with 9 bases lining up with TRBD1. The CDR3 spans 13 residues. Germline V gene data show CDR1 as LNHNV and CDR2 as YYDKDF (reference sequence). Trimming removed 3 bases from V and 4 bases from J; junction bases left unmatched: 0. The CDR3 sequence is CATSRDRGETQYF. The CDR3 nucleotides are TGTGCCACCAGCAGGGACAGGGGAGAGACCCAGTACTTC.

V and J are TRBV27 and TRBJ2-6; D unresolved. Germline V CDR1 and CDR2: MNHEY, SMNVEV (reference sequence). The ends were cut back, 2 bases at V and 1 base at J, with 9 bases in the middle. There are 16 residues in the CDR3. The DNA of the CDR3 is TGTGCCAGCAGTTTAGCCCGGATGTCTGGGGCCAACGTCCTGACTTTC. Protein: CASSLARMSGANVLTF. The whole variable domain, remainder taken from reference TRBV27 and TRBJ2-6, is EAQVTQNPRYLITVTGKKLTVTCSQNMNHEYMSWYRQDPGLGLRQIYYSMNVEVTDKGDVPEGYKVSRKEKRNFPLILESPSPNQTSLYFCASSLARMSGANVLTFGAGSRLTVL.

CDR3 nucleotides: TGTGCCAGCAGCTTTGAGGGGGGGGTCAATCAGCCCCAGCATTTT. This encodes CASSFEGGVNQPQHF. This chain connects TRBV7-6 to TRBJ1-5, with D perhaps TRBD1 (6 bases). CDR3 length: 15 residues. V lost 3 bases and J 3 bases, leaving 12 bases between the germline ends. Germline CDR1 and CDR2: SGHVS and FNYEAQ.

The gene calls are TRBV14 and TRBJ2-5; 7 bases agree with TRBD2. Germline CDR1 SGHDN, CDR2 FVKESK. The V gene end was trimmed by 0 bases and the J gene end by 2 bases; junction bases not matched to a gene: 12. The CDR3 consists of 18 residues. DNA of the CDR3: TGTGCCAGCAGCCAAGATAGTTGGGCGGGAGACCAACAAGAGACCCAGTACTTC. It yields the protein CASSQDSWAGDQQETQYF.

V and J are TRBV10-1 and TRBJ2-5; D may be TRBD2 (6 bases). Germline CDR1 WNHNN, CDR2 SYGVQD (reference sequence). V was clipped by 3 bases and J by 2 bases, with 19 bases between them. The CDR3 is 17 residues long. The CDR3 bases are TGCGCCAGCAGTGAATCGGGGAGGTACGGATTACAAGAGACCCAGTACTTC. Protein: CASSESGRYGLQETQYF.

The chain is built from TRBV2 and TRBJ1-5; TRBD1 might be the D (6 bases). Per the germline V gene, CDR1 is SNHLY and CDR2 is FYNNEI. The germline V and J ends were trimmed by 3 bases and 6 bases, with 15 bases remaining between them. CDR3 length: 15 amino acids. The CDR3 DNA is TGTGCCAGCAGTGACAAAAGGGGGGGAGGTCAGCCCCAGCATTTT. Its translation is CASSDKRGGGQPQHF.

The J gene is TRBJ2-7, the V gene TRBV28; 8 positions agree with TRBD1. The CDR3 loop spans 14 amino acids. Per germline, CDR1 MDHEN and CDR2 SYDVKM. The V gene end was trimmed by 4 bases and the J gene end by 4 bases; junction bases not matched to a gene: 6. CDR3 region: CASSSGQAPYEQYF. DNA for the CDR3: TGTGCCAGCAGTTCGGGACAGGCACCGTACGAGCAGTACTTC.

J is TRBJ2-7 and V is TRBV29-1; D is possibly TRBD1 (6 bases). The V end was cut by 2 bases, the J end by 5 bases, with 13 bases between. CDR3 length: 13 residues. Germline CDR1 is SQVTM and CDR2 is ANQGSEA. The CDR3 sequence: CSVEKQGDDEQYF. The CDR3 DNA is TGCAGCGTTGAAAAACAGGGCGACGACGAGCAGTACTTC.

J is TRBJ1-1 and V is TRBV7-6; 9 bases fit TRBD1. J was trimmed by 1 base and V by 5 bases; bases with no gene match: 8. This CDR3 is built from 16 residues. Germline CDR1 and CDR2: SGHVS and FNYEAQ. The CDR3 sequence is CASSPPPGQGNTEAFF. For the CDR3, the DNA is TGTGCCAGCAGCCCTCCCCCGGGACAGGGGAACACTGAAGCTTTCTTT. Filled out from reference TRBV7-6 and TRBJ1-1, the complete variable domain reads GAGVSQSPRYKVTKRGQDVALRCDPISGHVSLYWYRQALGQGPEFLTYFNYEAQQDKSGLPNDRFSAERPEGSISTLTIQRTEQRDSAMYRCASSPPPGQGNTEAFFGQGTRLTVV.

V usage is TRBV18 and J usage is TRBJ1-5; D possibly corresponds to TRBD1 (5 bases). This CDR3 is built from 15 residues. The germline CDR1 and CDR2 sequences are KGHSH and LQKENI. Trimming took 0 bases from V and 4 from J, leaving 10 bases between them. The CDR3 DNA is TGTGCCAGCTCACCACCCCTAGGGGTAAATCAGCCCCAGCATTTT. It specifies CASSPPLGVNQPQHF.

This chain joins TRBV2 and TRBJ1-2; TRBD1 is a possible D gene (5 bases). CDR1 and CDR2 (germline): SNHLY, FYNNEI. V lost 6 bases, J lost 6 bases, and 14 bases lay in between. The CDR3 runs 13 residues. DNA for the CDR3: TGTGCCAGCAGAAAGACAGCCGATGATGGCTACACCTTC. It specifies CASRKTADDGYTF.